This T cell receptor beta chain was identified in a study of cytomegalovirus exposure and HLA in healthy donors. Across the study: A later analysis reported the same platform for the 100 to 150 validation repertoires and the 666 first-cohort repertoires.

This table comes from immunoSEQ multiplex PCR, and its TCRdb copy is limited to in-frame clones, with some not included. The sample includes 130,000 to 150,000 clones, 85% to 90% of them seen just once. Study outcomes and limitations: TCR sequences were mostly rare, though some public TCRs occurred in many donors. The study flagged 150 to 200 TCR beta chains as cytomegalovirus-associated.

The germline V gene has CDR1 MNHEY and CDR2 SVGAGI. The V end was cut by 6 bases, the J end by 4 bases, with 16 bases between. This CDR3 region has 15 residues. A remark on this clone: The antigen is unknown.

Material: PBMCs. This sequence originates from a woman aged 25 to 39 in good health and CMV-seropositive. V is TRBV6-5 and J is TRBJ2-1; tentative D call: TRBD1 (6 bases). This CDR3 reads CASSLGQPRYNEQFF. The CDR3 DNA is TGTGCCAGCAGCTTGGGACAACCTAGATACAATGAGCAGTTCTTC.